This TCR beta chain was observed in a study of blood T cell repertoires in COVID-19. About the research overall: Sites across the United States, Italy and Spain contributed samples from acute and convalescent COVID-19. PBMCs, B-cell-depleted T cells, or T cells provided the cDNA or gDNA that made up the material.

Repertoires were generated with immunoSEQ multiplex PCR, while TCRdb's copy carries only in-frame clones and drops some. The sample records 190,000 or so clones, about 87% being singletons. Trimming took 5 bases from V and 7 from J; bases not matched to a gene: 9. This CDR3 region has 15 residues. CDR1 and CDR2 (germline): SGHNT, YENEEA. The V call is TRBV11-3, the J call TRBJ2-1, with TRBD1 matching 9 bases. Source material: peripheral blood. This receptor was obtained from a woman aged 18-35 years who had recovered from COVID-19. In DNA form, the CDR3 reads TGTGCCAGCAGCCCCCGGGACAGGGAGAATAATGAGCAGTTCTTC. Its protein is CASSPRDRENNEQFF.